The T cell receptor beta chain described here comes from a study of long-term antiretroviral therapy in people with HIV (dated by TCRdb to 2021 to 2024). Study-level background: Collection of the earliest samples took place about a decade ahead of the 2015 WHO recommendation for immediate ART, at a time when ART was typically delayed until CD4 counts fell. Whether ART initiation and durable HIV suppression were associated with changes in peripheral blood TRB repertoire composition and diversity was tested in a retrospective serial study. The cohort contributed fewer than 200 cryopreserved PBMC samples from under 35 adults with confirmed HIV infection, collected serially over a mean of about six years (range 1-12). About 35% of the 30 participants with HIV were female. No cross-contamination during QIAcube processing was seen in test extractions of a monoclonal T-cell line run alongside 30 to 35 polyclonal samples.

To be included, a participant needed at least one PBMC sample from before ART initiation plus at least two post-ART samples. All participants with HIV were treated in the United States of America. Before DNA extraction, cryopreserved samples of about 1-10 million PBMC were thawed and washed. At the time of the earliest PBMC sample for each participant with HIV, ages ranged from roughly 23 to 60 years. PBMC samples were contributed by each participant from 1-4 timepoints before ART initiation and 2-8 timepoints after ART initiation, with a median of 7 samples. Serial HIV viral load, CD4+ T-cell count, ART history and demographic data were obtained for every participant. Using a Qiagen kit on a QIAcube, genomic DNA was extracted from unsorted PBMC, with samples processed in batches of 12. The CDR3 runs 14 amino acids, cysteine and phenylalanine included. Only CDR3 DNA is held: 42 bases, read in frame from base 1. The germline V gene (reference sequence) provides CDR1 MNHEY and CDR2 SMNVEV. Trimming at the junction amounts to 2 bases on V and 5 bases on J, and the germline ends lie 13 bases apart.

The paper's findings and limits, for the study overall: Starting ART was linked to a significant rise in TRB diversity, yet even after long-term ART the diversity remained significantly lower than in transplant donor controls. Expanded TRB clones identified before ART initiation dominated the repertoire across all time points, though the dominance fluctuated and decreased in many PLHIV after ART. Compared with controls, HIV repertoires had narrower CDR3 length ranges, and the network structure pointed to an antigen-experienced repertoire that shifted only slightly toward naive after ART. No data were available on ART adherence, viral resistance or therapy changes, limiting inferences about post-ART repertoire changes. Owing to limited PBMC availability, only the TCR beta chain was sequenced, without alpha chain pairing. The samples span the years 2004 to 2017, and the ART regimens used may be less effective than current regimens. Because pre-ART samples had limited cell numbers, unsorted PBMC were profiled rather than sorted CD4+ and CD8+ T cells.

The immunoSEQ hsTCRB v3.0 assay was used at survey level resolution to sequence the TRB variable region. The target sequencing depth for TRB was about 40,000-55,000 T-cell genomes per sample. An Illumina MiSeq with a v3 150-cycle kit was used to sequence the pooled TRB libraries. The published analysis was carried out like this. Repertoire analysis was performed in R inside a reproducible Nextflow workflow that covered QC, data transformation and analysis. LymphoSeq2, an R package for exploring AIRR-Seq data, was used to implement the custom analyses. A few samples that yielded fewer than 5000 total TRB sequences were excluded, so that approximately 200 HIV repertoires were analyzed. Among the 188 retained HIV repertoires, 59 were collected before ART initiation and around 130 were collected after ART initiation. Each repertoire was downsampled to 5000 TRB nucleotide sequences, and summary statistics were averaged across 100 downsampling iterations. Only TRB sequences with CDR3 regions of at least seven amino acids were retained for analysis. A Shannon entropy-derived clonality score and the Gini coefficient were used to measure diversity. In the repertoire networks, any two of the top 5000 CDR3 amino acid sequences were connected whenever the two sequences differed by an edit distance of one. Antigen specificity groups and MHC restriction were predicted for TRB CDR3 amino acid sequences with GLIPH2. Known CMV, EBV, HIV or tissue antigen associations were flagged by matching CDR3 amino acid sequences against VDJdb and McPAS-TCR. Pre-ART, post-ART and control groups were compared with Wilcoxon signed-rank tests and Holm-Bonferroni correction. Entries here come from immuneACCESS through TCRdb and include only in-frame sequences with V and J called. Some clones fail to appear in such tables; in the studies checked, an unresolved V gene covers under half of the shortfall, and the cause of the remainder is unknown. D and trimming were read from the DNA, whereas the V and J calls and clone size are those reported in that table. Present in this sample are 15,000 to 20,000 clones, over 80% of which were seen just once. Of the sample, over 4% falls within the top ten clones.

Concerning this clone itself: This receptor's antigen is unknown. No base-level quality is on record; no much larger clone is a single base apart.

The source of this sequence is a man aged 18 to 30 with HIV. The receptor chain draws on TRBV27 and TRBJ2-7; no D gene is confidently identified. The source was unsorted PBMCs, collected 2.1 years after starting antiretroviral therapy. The CDR3 sequence is CASSLKDSRHEQYF. The DNA sequence is given as TGTGCCAGCAGTTTAAAGGATAGTCGTCACGAGCAGTACTTC.